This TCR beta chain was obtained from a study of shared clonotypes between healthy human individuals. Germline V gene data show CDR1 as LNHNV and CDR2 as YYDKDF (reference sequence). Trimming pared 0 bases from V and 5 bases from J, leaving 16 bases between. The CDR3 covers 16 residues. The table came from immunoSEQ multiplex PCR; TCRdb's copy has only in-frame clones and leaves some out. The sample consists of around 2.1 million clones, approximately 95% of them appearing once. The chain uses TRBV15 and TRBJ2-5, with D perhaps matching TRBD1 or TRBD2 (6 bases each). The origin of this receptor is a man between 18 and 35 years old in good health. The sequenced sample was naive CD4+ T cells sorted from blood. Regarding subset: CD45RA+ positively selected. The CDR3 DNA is TGTGCCACCAGCAGAGATTGGAGGGGACATGATGAGACCCAGTACTTC. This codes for CATSRDWRGHDETQYF.